This T cell receptor beta chain was retrieved from a study of blood T cell repertoires in COVID-19. Study details: The study drew acute and convalescent COVID-19 samples from the United States, Italy and Spain. T cells, B-cell-depleted T cells, or PBMCs provided the cDNA or gDNA that served as material.

Original methodology: Scientists estimated how many nucleated cells there were by amplifying reference gene primers. Some clones are missing from TCRdb's copy, which holds only in-frame ones; the method was immunoSEQ multiplex PCR. V, J and clone size derive from that table, while D and trimming were established from the DNA sequence. The profile shows 50,000 to 70,000 clones, approximately 86% of them singletons. In germline, CDR1 is SGHTA, CDR2 FQGTGA. The CDR3 spans 13 residues. The V and J ends lost 5 bases and 5 bases, in that order; junction bases with no gene match: 2. The V and J genes are TRBV7-3 and TRBJ1-5, with 8 positions matching TRBD1. This receptor was obtained from a human donor with active COVID-19. The donor label of this sample is uncertain. Sequencing was carried out using peripheral blood. In DNA, the CDR3 is TGTGCCAGCAGCCCGGACAGGGATCAGCCCCAGCATTTT. This gives the protein CASSPDRDQPQHF.